The clone carrying this T cell receptor (beta chain) is a singleton in its sample. This CDR3 is built from 13 residues. Trimming removed 1 base from V and 5 bases from J; junction bases left unmatched: 1. CDR1 SGHDT and CDR2 YYEEEE come from the germline V gene. These data are taken from a study of blood T cell repertoires in COVID-19. Whole-study context: Researchers got acute and convalescent COVID-19 samples from the United States, Italy and Spain. Sample material is recorded as cDNA or gDNA derived from T cells, B-cell-depleted T cells, or PBMCs.

Original processing methods: Scientists estimated how many nucleated cells there were by amplifying reference gene primers. Repertoires were generated with immunoSEQ multiplex PCR, while TCRdb's copy carries only in-frame clones and drops some. The DNA gave D and trimming, while V, J and clone size come from that table. This sample has around 72,000 clones, with over 80% found just once. Material for sequencing was peripheral blood. The TCR comes from a woman in her sixties with acute or convalescent COVID-19. The chain uses TRBV5-6 and TRBJ1-1; 8 bases match TRBD1. The CDR3 loop reads CASSLYRGTEAFF. As DNA, the CDR3 is TGTGCCAGCAGCTTGTACAGGGGGACTGAAGCTTTCTTT.